This T cell receptor beta chain was sequenced during a study of Ad26.COV2.S vaccination and SARS-CoV-2 variants. Turning to the study itself: Donor allocation was to the COV1001 Ad26.COV2.S trial arm. Once or twice, 56 days apart, Ad26.COV2.S was delivered intramuscularly. Study-wide points: Participants given vaccine showed non-spike TCR breadth similar to that of placebo recipients. TCR breadth and depth analyses may have underestimated total T cell responses.

Notes on this clone: As yet, its antigen is unknown.

Only in-frame clones appear in the TCRdb table, and some are missing; sequencing was by immunoSEQ multiplex PCR. The sample holds roughly 350,000 clones, approximately 86% seen once. CDR1 and CDR2 from the germline V gene are SEHNR and FQNEAQ (reference sequence). This CDR3 spans 18 amino acids. V dropped 3 bases and J dropped 2; count of bases not matched to a gene: 12. Treatment: roughly 19 received Ad26.COV2.S at low or high dose, single or two shots; about 5 received placebo; per-sample allocation not given. Sampling took place 63 days after the first vaccine or placebo injection. This sample comprised peripheral blood, obtained in a trial of Ad26.COV2.S vaccine versus placebo. This TCR came from a person aged 18-65 years who received the Ad26.COV2.S COVID-19 vaccine or a placebo. V and J are TRBV7-9 and TRBJ2-2; 7 bases map to TRBD2. The CDR3 loop reads CASSFAGWAGANTGELFF. The CDR3 region has the DNA TGTGCCAGCAGCTTCGCGGGGTGGGCGGGAGCTAACACCGGGGAGCTGTTTTTT.